The clone carrying this TCR beta chain has ten or more counts. What it recognizes is unknown. This sample was included in a study of T cell repertoires in cytomegalovirus infection. Across the whole study: Indications came from public TCR beta signatures; they pointed to CMV infection and to a matching HLA type. Notes on the study in general: Adding up the frequency of public TCR beta families identified people who carried CMV plus the relevant HLA. What dominated the ex vivo response were HLA-C-restricted CMV-specific TCR beta clonotypes.

TCRdb recomputed calls from the reads with MiXCR, one row per CDR3 protein. The sample records some 600,000 distinct CDR3 sequences, approximately 24% being singletons. Trimming removed 4 bases at V and 9 bases at J, with 4 bases between. This CDR3 contains 11 residues. CDR1 is SGHTA, CDR2 FQGNSA, per germline. The chain links TRBV7-2 to TRBJ1-6; no clear D gene. Sequencing used CD8+ T cells from PBMCs. The TCR sequence derives from a human donor in good health (CMV status not recorded). Some clones in this sample may be carry-over from other donors' samples. Written as DNA, the CDR3 is TGTGCCAGCAGCTACCGTTCACCCCTCCACTTT. As protein: CASSYRSPLHF.